These T cell receptor beta chains were read from a single sample in a study of blood T cell repertoires in COVID-19. Here immunoSEQ multiplex PCR was the method, and the copy in TCRdb shows in-frame clones only, minus some. The sample has 150,000 to 200,000 clones, 82% seen once; the top ten hold around 7.8%. Specimen: peripheral blood. The receptor source for this set is a woman in her sixties with COVID-19, enrolled during active disease. CDR3s include the opening cysteine and the closing phenylalanine or tryptophan. Each record gives: V gene, J gene, D gene, clone size, CDR3 protein, CDR3 DNA. D genes are given only for firm matches. Only part of the rows carry a size: once, few, many, or a class if the clone is expanded.

TRBV6-1	TRBJ1-1	TRBD1	-	CASSEAGGETEAFF	TGTGCCAGCAGTGAGGCAGGGGGCGAGACTGAAGCTTTCTTT
TRBV7-3	TRBJ2-5	-	-	CASSLAGADQETQYF	TGTGCCAGCAGCTTAGCGGGGGCTGATCAAGAGACCCAGTACTTC
TRBV25-1	TRBJ1-2	-	-	CASSELGQNNYGYTF	TGTGCCAGCAGTGAATTAGGACAGAACAACTATGGCTACACCTTC
TRBV7-2	TRBJ2-6	-	-	CASSLFGTGANVLTF	TGTGCCAGCAGCCTCTTCGGGACTGGGGCCAACGTCCTGACTTTC
TRBV19	TRBJ1-1	-	-	CASSTPGVNTEAFF	TGTGCCAGTAGTACCCCAGGGGTAAACACTGAAGCTTTCTTT
TRBV28	TRBJ1-6	-	-	CASAGQFNSPLHF	TGTGCCAGCGCGGGGCAGTTTAATTCACCCCTCCACTTT
TRBV5-6	TRBJ2-2	-	few	CASSFLAGADTGELFF	TGTGCCAGCAGCTTTCTCGCGGGGGCGGACACCGGGGAGCTGTTTTTT
TRBV7-3	TRBJ2-3	TRBD1	-	CASSLESRTGVDTQYF	TGTGCCAGCAGCTTAGAATCTCGGACAGGGGTGGATACGCAGTATTTT
TRBV19	TRBJ2-3	-	-	CASSIDSLGDTQYF	TGTGCCAGTAGTATCGACTCGCTCGGAGATACGCAGTATTTT
TRBV11-1	TRBJ2-1	-	-	CASSLVGAAIRNEQFF	TGTGCCAGCAGCTTAGTTGGAGCGGCCATTAGGAATGAGCAGTTCTTC
TRBV21-1	TRBJ1-1	-	-	CASSTKEQGFNTEAFF	TGTGCCAGCAGCACTAAAGAACAGGGGTTTAACACTGAAGCTTTCTTT
TRBV7-8	TRBJ2-3	TRBD2	-	CASSPSGRAFGTDTQYF	TGTGCCAGCAGCCCTAGCGGGAGGGCCTTCGGCACAGATACGCAGTATTTT
TRBV19	TRBJ1-2	TRBD1	-	CASMGQKNYGYTF	TGTGCCAGTATGGGACAGAAGAACTATGGCTACACCTTC
TRBV7-9	TRBJ1-4	-	-	CASSRAGGTNEKLFF	TGTGCCAGCAGCCGTGCGGGGGGAACTAATGAAAAACTGTTTTTT
TRBV5-1	TRBJ1-2	-	-	CASSLSQGRANYGYTF	TGCGCCAGCAGCTTGTCCCAGGGCCGAGCTAACTATGGCTACACCTTC
TRBV7-3	TRBJ1-1	TRBD1	-	CASSRTGQEPAFF	TGTGCCAGCAGCCGGACAGGGCAGGAGCCAGCTTTCTTT
TRBV4-2	TRBJ1-6	TRBD1	-	CASTAGQVNSPLHF	TGTGCCAGCACCGCGGGACAGGTTAATTCACCCCTCCACTTT
TRBV29-1	TRBJ1-5	-	-	CSVGPGGNQPQHF	TGCAGCGTTGGGCCCGGAGGAAATCAGCCCCAGCATTTT
TRBV24-1	TRBJ2-2	TRBD2	few	CATGSGTSGSPPTGELFF	TGTGCCACCGGTTCCGGGACTAGCGGGAGTCCGCCCACCGGGGAGCTGTTTTTT
TRBV10-3	TRBJ1-2	-	-	CAISYREGYTF	TGTGCCATCAGTTACAGGGAAGGCTACACCTTC
TRBV25-1	TRBJ2-1	TRBD1	-	CASSPRGQLNYNEQFF	TGTGCCAGCTCACCCAGGGGACAGTTAAACTACAATGAGCAGTTCTTC
TRBV5-1	TRBJ2-2	-	-	CASGSLNRSNTGELFF	TGCGCCAGCGGGTCCTTAAACAGGTCGAACACCGGGGAGCTGTTTTTT
TRBV19	TRBJ2-7	-	-	CASSIVRESEQYF	TGTGCCAGTAGTATAGTTCGGGAGTCCGAGCAGTACTTC
TRBV4-2	TRBJ2-1	-	-	CASSQLPSGQGPNEQFF	TGTGCCAGCAGCCAACTACCCTCCGGGCAGGGCCCCAATGAGCAGTTCTTC
TRBV19	TRBJ1-6	-	-	CASSASSYNSPLHF	TGTGCCAGTAGTGCCAGCTCCTATAATTCACCCCTCCACTTT
TRBV27	TRBJ2-1	TRBD2	-	CASSPPGLAGHNEQFF	TGTGCCAGCAGTCCACCGGGACTAGCGGGGCACAATGAGCAGTTCTTC
TRBV24-1	TRBJ2-7	-	-	CATSGHIPSEQYF	TGTGCCACCAGCGGACACATTCCTAGCGAGCAGTACTTC
TRBV7-2	TRBJ2-3	-	-	CASSPGVASDTQYF	TGTGCCAGCAGCCCCGGGGTAGCGTCAGATACGCAGTATTTT
TRBV29-1	TRBJ2-1	TRBD2	few	CSGGLAGYNEQFF	TGCAGCGGGGGACTAGCGGGTTACAATGAGCAGTTCTTC
TRBV12-3/TRBV12-4	TRBJ2-2	-	-	CASSRIGAGELFF	TGTGCCAGCAGCCGGATAGGGGCCGGGGAGCTGTTTTTT
TRBV5-1	TRBJ2-3	-	-	CASSLGERDTQYF	TGCGCCAGCAGCTTGGGGGAGCGGGATACGCAGTATTTT
TRBV19	TRBJ2-1	TRBD2	-	CASSIRTSGRARDEQFF	TGTGCCAGTAGTATCCGAACTAGCGGGAGGGCTAGGGATGAGCAGTTCTTC
TRBV6-5	TRBJ1-2	TRBD1	-	CASSRTGIDNYGYTF	TGTGCCAGCAGTCGGACAGGGATAGACAACTATGGCTACACCTTC
TRBV19	TRBJ1-5	-	-	CASTTGVVFSNQPQHF	TGTGCCAGTACCACTGGTGTTGTCTTCAGCAATCAGCCCCAGCATTTT
TRBV18	TRBJ1-5	TRBD1	-	CASSATGGSNQPQHF	TGTGCCAGCTCAGCTACAGGGGGTAGCAATCAGCCCCAGCATTTT
TRBV4-3	TRBJ2-1	-	-	CASSQDLRSRNNEQFF	TGCGCCAGCAGCCAAGATCTTCGGTCTAGAAACAATGAGCAGTTCTTC
TRBV6-5	TRBJ2-7	TRBD2	-	CASSRGLVRNEQYF	TGTGCCAGCAGCCGCGGACTAGTAAGGAACGAGCAGTACTTC
TRBV27	TRBJ2-7	-	-	CASLQGSEQYF	TGTGCCAGCCTGCAGGGGAGCGAGCAGTACTTC
TRBV11-2	TRBJ1-1	TRBD1	-	CASCVWDRAPEAFF	TGTGCCAGCTGCGTATGGGACAGGGCCCCTGAAGCTTTCTTT
TRBV7-8	TRBJ2-3	-	-	CASSPELPTQYF	TGTGCCAGCAGCCCCGAGCTCCCCACGCAGTATTTT
TRBV5-4	TRBJ2-6	TRBD1	-	CASSSRTGPSGANVLTF	TGTGCCAGCAGCTCCCGGACAGGGCCCTCTGGGGCCAACGTCCTGACTTTC
TRBV5-1	TRBJ2-3	-	-	CASSLKDSTTMYF	TGCGCCAGCAGCTTGAAGGACAGCACTACGATGTATTTT
TRBV15	TRBJ2-5	TRBD2	-	CATSRDLRGAGETQYF	TGTGCCACCAGCAGAGATTTGCGGGGGGCCGGGGAGACCCAGTACTTC
TRBV3-1/TRBV3-2	TRBJ2-1	-	-	CASSRGAGSSYNEQFF	TGTGCCAGCAGCCGCGGGGCGGGGAGCTCCTACAATGAGCAGTTCTTC
TRBV6-2/TRBV6-3	TRBJ2-1	TRBD2	-	CASIPSGVAYNEQFF	TGTGCCAGCATCCCCAGCGGGGTGGCCTACAATGAGCAGTTCTTC
TRBV7-8	TRBJ1-5	TRBD1	-	CASSTATGANQPQHF	TGTGCCAGCAGCACCGCAACAGGGGCCAATCAGCCCCAGCATTTT
TRBV6-5	TRBJ1-6	TRBD1	-	CASRRGQGNSPLHF	TGTGCCAGCAGGAGGGGGCAGGGTAATTCACCCCTCCACTTT
TRBV28	TRBJ1-5	-	-	CASSPGGFYQPQHF	TGTGCCAGCAGTCCGGGGGGCTTTTATCAGCCCCAGCATTTT
TRBV5-1	TRBJ1-2	TRBD1	-	CASSSSGQGTYGYTF	TGCGCCAGCAGCTCCTCGGGACAGGGGACCTATGGCTACACCTTC
TRBV18	TRBJ1-2	-	-	CASSPETWEGYTF	TGTGCCAGCTCACCCGAGACCTGGGAGGGCTACACCTTC
TRBV24-1	TRBJ1-1	-	-	CATSDPGRHEAFF	TGTGCCACCAGTGACCCGGGAAGGCATGAAGCTTTCTTT